This entry concerns a single TCR beta chain. These data originate in a study of blood T cell repertoires in COVID-19. Study-level information: Samples taken during acute and convalescent COVID-19 were collected in the United States, Italy and Spain. Sources were T cells, B-cell-depleted T cells, or PBMCs; the material itself was cDNA or gDNA.

As originally analysed: Scientists estimated how many nucleated cells there were by amplifying reference gene primers. The assay was immunoSEQ multiplex PCR, and TCRdb's table has in-frame clones only and misses some. V and J calls and clone size are as listed in that table; D and trimming were resolved from the DNA. The sample yields roughly 250,000 clones, about nine tenths seen once. This TCR came from a man between 60 and 70 years old who had recovered from COVID-19. Sequencing was carried out using peripheral blood.

The CDR3: CASSYSPRSGYTF. The CDR3 nucleotides read TGTGCCAGCAGTTACTCGCCCAGGTCTGGCTACACCTTC. This chain uses TRBV6-5 with TRBJ1-2; D is undetermined. The CDR3 sequence is 13 residues long. V lost 0 bases, J lost 7 bases, and 9 bases lay in between. CDR1 is MNHEY, CDR2 SVGAGI, per germline.